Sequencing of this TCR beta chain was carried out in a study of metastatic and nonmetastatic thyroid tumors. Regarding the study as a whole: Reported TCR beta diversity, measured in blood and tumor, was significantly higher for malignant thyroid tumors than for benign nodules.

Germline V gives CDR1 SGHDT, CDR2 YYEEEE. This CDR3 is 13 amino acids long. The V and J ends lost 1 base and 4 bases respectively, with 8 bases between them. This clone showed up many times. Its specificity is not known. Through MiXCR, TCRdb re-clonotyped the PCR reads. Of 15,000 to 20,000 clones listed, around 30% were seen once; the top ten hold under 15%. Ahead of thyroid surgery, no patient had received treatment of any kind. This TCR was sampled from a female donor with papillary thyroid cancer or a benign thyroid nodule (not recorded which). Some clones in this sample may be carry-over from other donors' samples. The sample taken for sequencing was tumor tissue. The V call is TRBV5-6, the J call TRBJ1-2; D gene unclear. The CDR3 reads CASSLSDFYGYTF. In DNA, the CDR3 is TGTGCCAGCAGCTTGTCAGATTTCTATGGCTACACCTTC.